This entry is about one TCR beta chain. The antigen is not known. This record comes from a study of cytomegalovirus exposure and HLA in healthy donors. General study points: Most observed TCR sequences were rare, whereas some public TCRs were detected in many donors. As a later analysis showed, a missense DCLRE1C variant was linked to trimming of TCR beta V- and J-genes. DRB1 showed the most TCR associations and HLA-C the fewest in a later analysis, as rates varied by HLA locus.

It was with 60 Vbeta and 13 Jbeta primers that the PCR ran. Libraries were prepared by immunoSEQ multiplex PCR; TCRdb keeps only in-frame clonotypes and omits some of them. Of about 190,000 clones in the sample, around 81% were seen once. V gave up 1 base and J gave up 7 bases; unmatched junction bases: 6. From germline, CDR1 is SGHAT and CDR2 FQNNGV. This CDR3 comprises 14 residues. The TCR was taken from a man younger than 35 in good health and CMV-seronegative. V and J are TRBV11-2 and TRBJ1-1; 7 bases map to TRBD1. The sequencing sample was made of PBMCs. The CDR3, as DNA: TGTGCCAGCAGCTTAGGTTTCAGGGGGATTGAAGCTTTCTTT. Translation gives CASSLGFRGIEAFF.